What follows are 10 T cell receptor beta chains derived from one specimen sequenced in a study of beta chain features in type 1 diabetes. Findings and caveats of the study: Researchers report that Type 1 diabetes patients had moderately but significantly shorter TCRB CDR3s across all four CD4+ subsets.

These TCRs are of unknown antigen specificity. Since all of the isolated RNA was reverse transcribed, expressed TCRB transcripts were what got sequenced. Assay: immunoSEQ multiplex PCR; the TCRdb copy retains only in-frame clones and omits some. The profile covers hundreds of thousands of clones, with roughly 13% appearing a single time and approximately 0.022% taken by the ten largest. The sequencing sample was made of naive CD4+ T cells from blood. The source of these receptors is a man aged 18 to 29 with type 1 diabetes.

V and J are TRBV11-2 and TRBJ2-1; TRBD1 might be the D (6 bases). The CDR3 contains 16 residues. V lost 4 bases to trimming and J lost 6 bases, with 19 bases between them. Germline loops: CDR1 SGHAT, CDR2 FQNNGV. CDR3 sequence: CASSSPGAQDFNEQFF. In nucleotides, the CDR3 is TGTGCCAGCAGCTCCCCAGGGGCCCAGGATTTCAATGAGCAGTTCTTC.

This clone came up a few times. V is TRBV9 and J is TRBJ1-2; no clear D. Germline assignment: CDR1 SGDLS and CDR2 YYNGEE. Trimming pared 0 bases from V and 8 bases from J, leaving 14 bases between. The CDR3 covers 14 residues. This chain's CDR3 is CASSVVGQEWGYTF. The CDR3 DNA follows: TGTGCCAGCAGCGTAGTTGGGCAAGAATGGGGCTACACCTTC.

The rearrangement links TRBV10-3 to TRBJ2-1, with TRBD2 matching over 8 bases. CDR3 size: 15 residues. Germline trimming cut 6 bases from V and 6 bases from J; bases unmatched to any gene: 10. CDR1 and CDR2 from the germline V gene are ENHRY and SYGVKD. CDR3: CAIRPSGGLGNEQFF. The CDR3 DNA reads as TGTGCCATCAGACCCAGCGGGGGCCTCGGCAATGAGCAGTTCTTC.

This clone appeared a few times. The chain carries TRBV30 and TRBJ1-3; no clear D. Between the trimmed V and J ends, which lost 0 bases and 3 bases, there was a span of 12 bases. CDR1 and CDR2 (germline): GTSNPN, SVGIG (reference sequence). The CDR3 extends over 15 amino acids. The CDR3 DNA reads TGTGCCTGGAGTGTAACCCCAGTCGATGGAAACACCATATATTTT. Residues: CAWSVTPVDGNTIYF.

V gene TRBV23-1 combines with J gene TRBJ1-6; D might be TRBD1 (5 bases). TRBV23-1 is known as an ORF, though its function is uncertain. The CDR3 totals 14 residues. The V gene lost 7 bases and the J gene lost 6 bases, with 13 bases spanning the gap. In DNA form, the CDR3 reads TGCGCCAGCATCCAACGGGGCCGTAATTCACCCCTCCACTTT. As protein: CASIQRGRNSPLHF.

The rearrangement uses TRBV6-5 and TRBJ1-4; perhaps TRBD1 as D (5 bases). The CDR3 has 15 residues. Trimming removed 4 bases from V and 7 bases from J, with 16 bases in between. Germline CDR1 and CDR2: MNHEY and SVGAGI. This CDR3 is CASSSSGNGGEKLFF. As DNA, the CDR3 is TGTGCCAGCAGTTCGTCAGGGAACGGAGGTGAAAAACTGTTTTTT.

The chain combines TRBV9 with TRBJ2-7, with 10 bases identical to TRBD1. The J segment lost 4 bases and the V segment lost 3 bases, leaving 13 bases of the junction unmatched. The CDR3 spans 17 residues. Germline V gives CDR1 SGDLS, CDR2 YYNGEE. The CDR3 spells CASSGAKWDRGIYEQYF. Here the CDR3 DNA reads TGTGCCAGCAGCGGGGCGAAGTGGGACAGGGGAATATACGAGCAGTACTTC.

The DNA for the CDR3 is TGTGCCAGCAGCGTAAGGGCAGGGAACACCGGGGAGCTGTTTTTT. It is translated as CASSVRAGNTGELFF. V usage is TRBV9 and J usage is TRBJ2-2; no clear D. This CDR3 comprises 15 residues. The germline V gene encodes CDR1 SGDLS and CDR2 YYNGEE. The V end lost 1 base, the J end lost 1 base, and 8 bases lay between the germline ends.

The gene calls are TRBV7-6 and TRBJ2-3, with D unresolved. The CDR3 runs to 16 residues. CDR1 is SGHVS, CDR2 FNYEAQ, per germline. Trimming took off 0 bases at V and 2 bases at J, with 12 bases between the two ends. CDR3 residues: CASSLAAGPYTDTQYF. For the CDR3, the DNA is TGTGCCAGCAGCTTAGCGGCCGGTCCTTACACAGATACGCAGTATTTT. Looking up the rest from reference TRBV7-6 and TRBJ2-3 gives the full variable domain: GAGVSQSPRYKVTKRGQDVALRCDPISGHVSLYWYRQALGQGPEFLTYFNYEAQQDKSGLPNDRFSAERPEGSISTLTIQRTEQRDSAMYRCASSLAAGPYTDTQYFGPGTRLTVL.

This chain joins TRBV30 and TRBJ2-2, with 9 bases lining up with TRBD1. The germline CDR1 and CDR2 sequences are GTSNPN and SVGIG (reference sequence). After removal of 2 bases from V and 7 bases from J, the junction contained 11 bases not matched to a gene. The CDR3 spans 16 residues. CDR3 residues: CAWSLSPTGGSGELFF. The CDR3 region has the DNA TGTGCCTGGAGTCTGAGCCCGACAGGGGGTAGCGGGGAGCTGTTTTTT. Filled out from reference TRBV30 and TRBJ2-2, the complete variable domain reads SQTIHQWPATLVQPVGSPLSLECTVEGTSNPNLYWYRQAAGRGLQLLFYSVGIGQISSEVPQNLSASRPQDRQFILSSKKLLLSDSGFYLCAWSLSPTGGSGELFFGEGSRLTVL.